The clone carrying this T cell receptor beta chain was detected many times. Amplification yielded TCR beta CDR3 regions, with RNA transcripts as the source. Using the HTBI primer set, a first-round RT-PCR was run on the TCR CDR3. TCRdb independently ran MiXCR on the multiplex PCR reads; one entry per CDR3 protein. Among 250,000 or so distinct CDR3 sequences listed, over 12% were seen once. This sample was taken from a study of T cells in Graves' hyperthyroidism and ophthalmopathy. The V gene's germline CDR1 is DFQATT and CDR2 SNEGSKA (reference sequence). Trimming left V 6 bases short and J 4 bases short, with 15 bases between. The CDR3 sequence is 13 residues long. Blood from later-ophthalmopathy patients was taken at first hyperthyroidism diagnosis.

The receptor was derived from a woman aged 50 to 65 with Graves' hyperthyroidism that later progressed to Graves' ophthalmopathy. The sample comprised blood. The genes are TRBV20-1 and TRBJ1-1; D is unclear. CDR3 in DNA: TGCAGTGCAGAGAGTGCGAGCGGCACTGAAGCTTTCTTT. It yields the protein CSAESASGTEAFF.